Shown below are 13 T cell receptor beta chains from a single sample sequenced in a study of T cells after posttransplantation cyclophosphamide. Produced via immunoSEQ multiplex PCR; TCRdb's table is partial and in-frame only. The profile covers 32,000 or so clones, with 70% to 90% appearing a single time and under 15% taken by the ten largest. Sequenced material: PBMCs. The receptors here all came from a woman aged 40 to 55 with a blood cancer, CMV-positive, and with a related stem cell donor.

V usage is TRBV5-1 and J usage is TRBJ2-3, with D possibly TRBD1 on 6 matching bases. This CDR3 contains 15 residues. Looked up from germline, CDR1 is SGHRS and CDR2 is YFSETQ. Trimming removed 1 base from V and 3 bases from J, with 12 bases in between. As DNA, the CDR3 is TGCGCCAGCAGCTTGAGGGGAACAGGGACAGATACGCAGTATTTT. This codes for CASSLRGTGTDTQYF.

The V and J genes are TRBV7-9 and TRBJ2-7, with D unclear. The CDR3 runs 11 residues. Trimming pared 3 bases from V and 6 bases from J, leaving 6 bases between. The germline CDR1 and CDR2 sequences are SEHNR and FQNEAQ (reference sequence). Here the CDR3 reads CASSFNGEQYF. As DNA, the CDR3 is TGTGCCAGCAGCTTCAACGGCGAGCAGTACTTC.

This chain links TRBV27 with TRBJ1-5, with 8 bases fitting TRBD1. V shed 7 bases and J 9 bases; nucleotides not matched to a gene: 14. Germline CDR1 is MNHEY and CDR2 is SMNVEV (reference sequence). This CDR3 comprises 15 residues. The CDR3 DNA reads TGTGCCAGCAAGTGGGGACAGGTTGCTTTTCGGCCCCAGCATTTT. This translates into CASKWGQVAFRPQHF.

The chain employs TRBV18 and TRBJ1-1, with a tentative D call TRBD1 (6 bases). Germline CDR1 and CDR2: KGHSH and LQKENI. The CDR3 totals 16 residues. V lost 1 base, J lost 1 base, and 13 bases lay in between. The DNA of the CDR3 is TGTGCCAGCTCACCACGGGCGGGGGGCCCGAACACTGAAGCTTTCTTT. This translates into CASSPRAGGPNTEAFF.

The chain carries TRBV5-1 and TRBJ1-1; possibly TRBD1 for D (6 bases). Germline assignment: CDR1 SGHRS and CDR2 YFSETQ. V was pared by 4 bases and J by 1 base, with 23 bases between. This CDR3 is 18 amino acids long. The chain's CDR3 is CASSRILTPGHKNTEAFF. DNA for the CDR3: TGCGCCAGCAGCCGAATACTAACCCCGGGACACAAGAACACTGAAGCTTTCTTT.

The chain combines TRBV29-1 with TRBJ2-2, with D possibly TRBD1 on 5 matching bases. V was pared by 3 bases and J by 8 bases, with 13 bases between. From germline, CDR1 is SQVTM and CDR2 ANQGSEA. The length of the CDR3 is 13 residues. The CDR3 nucleotides are TGCAGCGTTGAGGCAGGGATGGCGGGGGAGCTGTTTTTT. The encoded protein is CSVEAGMAGELFF.

This clone came up a few times. The chain couples TRBV12-5 to TRBJ2-2, with D uncertain. This CDR3 is 14 amino acids long. Trimming cost V 1 base and J 4 bases, with 7 bases left between them. Per germline, CDR1 LGHNT and CDR2 FRNRAP. CDR3 DNA sequence: TGTGCTAGTGGTTTGGCCACGGGCACCGGGGAGCTGTTTTTT. Translating gives CASGLATGTGELFF.

This sequence joins TRBV2 and TRBJ1-2; maybe TRBD1 (6 bases). The CDR3 sequence is 12 residues long. The germline V gene encodes CDR1 SNHLY and CDR2 FYNNEI. The V gene lost 5 bases and the J gene lost 4 bases, with 8 bases spanning the gap. The DNA for the CDR3 is TGTGCCAGCAGTCGGACAGCCTATGGCTACACCTTC. Amino acids: CASSRTAYGYTF.

CDR3 amino acids: CASSQPGLAGALNEQFF. The DNA of the CDR3 is TGTGCCAGCAGCCAACCAGGACTAGCGGGGGCCCTCAATGAGCAGTTCTTC. The V gene is TRBV4-2, the J gene TRBJ2-1, with 13 nucleotides matching TRBD2. With 2 bases clipped from V and 6 bases from J, the junction kept 7 bases outside the gene matches. The CDR3 has 17 residues. Germline values: CDR1 LGHNA, CDR2 YNFKEQ.

This chain links TRBV4-1 with TRBJ1-2; TRBD1 might be the D (5 bases). CDR3 length: 16 amino acids. With 4 bases removed from V and 3 bases from J, the gap between germline ends came to 18 bases. Germline loops: CDR1 MGHRA, CDR2 YSYEKL. The CDR3 loop reads CASSPRGQTLDYGYTF. Written as DNA, the CDR3 is TGCGCCAGCAGCCCCCGTGGACAAACTTTGGACTATGGCTACACCTTC.

This chain uses TRBV7-2 with TRBJ1-1, with a tentative D call TRBD1 (6 bases). The CDR3 is 13 amino acids. CDR1 SGHTA and CDR2 FQGNSA come from the germline V gene. V was clipped by 4 bases and J by 4 bases, with 10 bases between them. CDR3 DNA: TGTGCCAGCAGCTCCCGGACAGCCACTGAAGCTTTCTTT. Its protein is CASSSRTATEAFF.

V gene TRBV2 combines with J gene TRBJ2-7; TRBD1 is a possible D gene (7 bases). Germline CDR1 reads SNHLY; CDR2 reads FYNNEI. Trimming took 6 bases from V and 4 from J, leaving 10 bases between them. This CDR3 spans 12 amino acids. This chain's CDR3 is CASRGGQYEQYF. Here the CDR3 DNA reads TGTGCCAGCAGGGGGGGACAGTACGAGCAGTACTTC.

The chain joins TRBV5-5 to TRBJ1-2; D is unclear. Trimming shortened V by 3 bases and J by 8 bases, and 11 bases separated the two germline ends. Germline CDR1 SGHKS, CDR2 YYEKEE (reference sequence). CDR3 size: 12 residues. The CDR3 region is CASSSPFRGYTF. The CDR3 nucleotides read TGTGCCAGCAGCTCACCGTTTCGGGGCTACACCTTC.